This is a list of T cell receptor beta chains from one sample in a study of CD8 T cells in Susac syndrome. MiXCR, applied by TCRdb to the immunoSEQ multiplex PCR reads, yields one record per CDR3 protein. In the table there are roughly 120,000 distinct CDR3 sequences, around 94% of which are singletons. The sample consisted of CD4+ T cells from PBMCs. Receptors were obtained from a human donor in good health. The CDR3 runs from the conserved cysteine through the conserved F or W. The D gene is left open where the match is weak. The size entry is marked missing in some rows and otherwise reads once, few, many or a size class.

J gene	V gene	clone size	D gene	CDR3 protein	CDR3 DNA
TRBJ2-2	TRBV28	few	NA	CASSLPGQTNTGELFF	TGTGCCAGCAGTTTGCCCGGACAGACGAACACCGGGGAGCTGTTTTTT
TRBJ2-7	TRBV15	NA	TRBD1	CATSSNTGQGARYEQYF	TGTGCCACCAGCTCCAATACGGGCCAGGGGGCGCGTTACGAGCAGTACTTC
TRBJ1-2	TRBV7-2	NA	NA	CASSKVGANYGYTF	TGTGCCAGCAGCAAAGTAGGAGCTAACTATGGCTACACCTTC
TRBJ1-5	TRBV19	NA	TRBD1	CASSMTGGNQPQHF	TGTGCCAGTAGTATGACAGGGGGGAATCAGCCCCAGCATTTT
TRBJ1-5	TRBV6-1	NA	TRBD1	CASGVPRTGTDSNQPQHF	TGTGCCAGCGGCGTACCTAGGACAGGGACGGATAGCAATCAGCCCCAGCATTTT
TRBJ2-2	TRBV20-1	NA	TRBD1	CSARGTGGIGELFF	TGCAGTGCTCGGGGGACAGGGGGCATCGGGGAGCTGTTTTTT
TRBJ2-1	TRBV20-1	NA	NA	CSATTRTGKKHNEQFF	TGCAGTGCTACTACTCGGACCGGGAAAAAACACAATGAGCAGTTCTTC
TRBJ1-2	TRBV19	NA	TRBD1	CASSPTGEPNYGYTF	TGTGCCAGTAGCCCGACAGGGGAACCCAACTATGGCTACACCTTC
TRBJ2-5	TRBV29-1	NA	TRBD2	CSVDTSGSSETQYF	TGCAGCGTTGATACTAGCGGGAGTAGTGAGACCCAGTACTTC
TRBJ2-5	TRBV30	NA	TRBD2	CAQAASGSQETQYF	TGTGCCCAGGCGGCTAGCGGGAGCCAAGAGACCCAGTACTTC
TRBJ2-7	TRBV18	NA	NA	CASSHDSPRYSYEQYF	TGTGCCAGCTCCCACGACAGTCCGCGGTACTCCTACGAGCAGTACTTC
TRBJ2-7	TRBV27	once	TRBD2	CASSSPSGSSYEQYF	TGTGCCAGCAGTTCCCCTAGCGGGAGCTCCTACGAGCAGTACTTC
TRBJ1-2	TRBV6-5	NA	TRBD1	CASKKYATGSYGYTF	TGTGCCAGCAAGAAGTACGCGACAGGGAGCTATGGCTACACCTTC
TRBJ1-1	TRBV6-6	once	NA	CASSTGSDTEAFF	TGTGCCAGCAGTACAGGGAGCGACACTGAAGCTTTCTTT
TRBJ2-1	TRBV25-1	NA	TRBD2	CASSVLAGGGEQFF	TGTGCCAGCAGTGTGCTAGCGGGTGGGGGTGAGCAGTTCTTC
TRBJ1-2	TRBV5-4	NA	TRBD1	CASRPWDRPANYGYTF	TGTGCCAGCAGACCCTGGGACAGGCCAGCTAACTATGGCTACACCTTC
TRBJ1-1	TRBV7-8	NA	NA	CASSFERGRMNTEAFF	TGTGCCAGCAGCTTTGAGAGGGGGAGAATGAACACTGAAGCTTTCTTT
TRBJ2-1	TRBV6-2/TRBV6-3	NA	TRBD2	CASTPYASGRAYEQFF	TGTGCCAGCACTCCCTACGCCAGCGGGAGGGCATATGAGCAGTTCTTC
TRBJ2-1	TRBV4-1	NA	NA	CASSRGTHNEQFF	TGCGCCAGCAGCCGAGGGACTCACAATGAGCAGTTCTTC
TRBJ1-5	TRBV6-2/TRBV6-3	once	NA	CASKKSAGSAQPQHF	TGTGCCAGCAAGAAAAGCGCGGGGTCGGCTCAGCCCCAGCATTTT
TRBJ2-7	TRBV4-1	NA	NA	CASSQLAVSYEQYF	TGCGCCAGCAGCCAGCTAGCTGTCTCCTACGAGCAGTACTTC
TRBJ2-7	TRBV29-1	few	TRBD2	CSVGRGGTGYEQYF	TGCAGCGTTGGGCGCGGGGGTACCGGTTACGAGCAGTACTTC
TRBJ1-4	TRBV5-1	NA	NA	CASSLGGNEKLFF	TGCGCCAGCAGCCTGGGGGGGAATGAAAAACTGTTTTTT
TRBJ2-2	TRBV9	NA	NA	CASSVAGAAGELFF	TGTGCCAGCAGCGTAGCTGGGGCTGCCGGGGAGCTGTTTTTT
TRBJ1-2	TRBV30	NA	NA	CAWSPVGGSGYTF	TGTGCCTGGAGCCCCGTCGGCGGCTCTGGCTACACCTTC
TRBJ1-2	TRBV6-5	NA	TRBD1	CASSYSGTANYGYTF	TGTGCCAGCAGTTACTCTGGGACAGCAAACTATGGCTACACCTTC
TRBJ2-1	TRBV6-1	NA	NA	CASSDWSSYNEQFF	TGTGCCAGCAGTGACTGGAGCTCCTACAATGAGCAGTTCTTC
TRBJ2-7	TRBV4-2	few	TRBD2	CASSQLAGEYEQYF	TGTGCCAGCAGCCAACTGGCGGGAGAATACGAGCAGTACTTC
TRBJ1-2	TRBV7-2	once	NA	CASSPVYGDGYTF	TGTGCCAGCAGCCCCGTTTACGGGGACGGCTACACCTTC